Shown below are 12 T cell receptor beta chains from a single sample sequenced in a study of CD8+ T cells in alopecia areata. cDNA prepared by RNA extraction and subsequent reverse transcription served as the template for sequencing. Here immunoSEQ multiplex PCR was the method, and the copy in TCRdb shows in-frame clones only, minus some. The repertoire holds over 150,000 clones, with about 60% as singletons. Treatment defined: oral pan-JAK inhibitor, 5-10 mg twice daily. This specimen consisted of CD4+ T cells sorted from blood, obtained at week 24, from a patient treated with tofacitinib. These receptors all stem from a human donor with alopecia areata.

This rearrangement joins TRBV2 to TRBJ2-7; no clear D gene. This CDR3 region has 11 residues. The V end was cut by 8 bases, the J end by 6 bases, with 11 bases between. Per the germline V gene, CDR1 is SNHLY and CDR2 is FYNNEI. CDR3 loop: CASGVAVEQYF. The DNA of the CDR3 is TGTGCCAGCGGGGTTGCCGTCGAGCAGTACTTC.

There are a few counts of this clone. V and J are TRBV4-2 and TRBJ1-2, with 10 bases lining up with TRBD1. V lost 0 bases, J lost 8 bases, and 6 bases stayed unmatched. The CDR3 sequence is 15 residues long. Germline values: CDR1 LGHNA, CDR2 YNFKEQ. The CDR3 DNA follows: TGTGCCAGCAGCCAAGAGAGAGACAGGGGGCGGGGCTACACCTTC. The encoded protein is CASSQERDRGRGYTF.

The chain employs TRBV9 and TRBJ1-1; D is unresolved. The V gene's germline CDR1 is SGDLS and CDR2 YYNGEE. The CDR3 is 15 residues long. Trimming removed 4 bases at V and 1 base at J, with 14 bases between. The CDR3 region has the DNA TGTGCCAGCAGCAAGACGACCGGGCCGAACACTGAAGCTTTCTTT. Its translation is CASSKTTGPNTEAFF.

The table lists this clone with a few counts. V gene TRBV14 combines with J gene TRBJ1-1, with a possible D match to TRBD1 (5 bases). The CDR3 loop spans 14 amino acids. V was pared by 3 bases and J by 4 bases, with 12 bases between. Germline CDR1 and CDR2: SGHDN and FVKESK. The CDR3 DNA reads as TGTGCCAGCAGCCATCGACAGTCGGGCACTGAAGCTTTCTTT. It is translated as CASSHRQSGTEAFF.

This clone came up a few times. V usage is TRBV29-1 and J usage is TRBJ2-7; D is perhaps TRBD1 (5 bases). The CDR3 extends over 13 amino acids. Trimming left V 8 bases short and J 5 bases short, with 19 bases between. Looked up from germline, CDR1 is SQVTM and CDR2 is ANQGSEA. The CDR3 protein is CSLVTARVHEQYF. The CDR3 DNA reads TGCAGCCTCGTAACCGCCAGGGTACACGAGCAGTACTTC.

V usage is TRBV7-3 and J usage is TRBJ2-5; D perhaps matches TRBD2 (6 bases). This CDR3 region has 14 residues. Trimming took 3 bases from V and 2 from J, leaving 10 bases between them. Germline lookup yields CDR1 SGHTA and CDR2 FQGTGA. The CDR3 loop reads CASSLGGNQETQYF. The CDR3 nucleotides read TGTGCCAGCAGCTTGGGAGGAAATCAAGAGACCCAGTACTTC.

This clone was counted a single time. The CDR3 is CASSSPGNSPLHF. As DNA, the CDR3 is TGTGCCAGCAGTTCTCCAGGGAATTCACCCCTCCACTTT. The V gene is TRBV6-8, the J gene TRBJ1-6, with D tentatively TRBD1 (5 bases). Trimming cost V 4 bases and J 7 bases, with 8 bases left between them. The CDR3 has 13 residues. Germline CDR1 is MNHGY and CDR2 is SAAAGT.

CDR3 in DNA: TGCAGCGTTGCAGCGTCAACTAATGAAAAACTGTTTTTT. Protein sequence: CSVAASTNEKLFF. The chain is built from TRBV29-1 and TRBJ1-4, with unresolved D. Germline-derived CDR1 and CDR2 are SQVTM and ANQGSEA. The CDR3 consists of 13 residues. Between the trimmed V and J ends, which lost 4 bases and 0 bases, there was a span of 6 bases.

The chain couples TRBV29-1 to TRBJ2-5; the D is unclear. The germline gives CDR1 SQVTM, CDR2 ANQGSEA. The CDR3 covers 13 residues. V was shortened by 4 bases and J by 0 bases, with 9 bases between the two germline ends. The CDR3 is CSVVRLYQETQYF. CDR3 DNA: TGCAGCGTTGTTAGATTATACCAAGAGACCCAGTACTTC.

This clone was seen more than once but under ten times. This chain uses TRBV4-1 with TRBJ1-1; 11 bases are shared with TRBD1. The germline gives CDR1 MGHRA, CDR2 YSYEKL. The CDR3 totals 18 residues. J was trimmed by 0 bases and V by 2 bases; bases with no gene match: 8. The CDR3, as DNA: TGCGCCAGCAGCCAACTACTGTGGGACAGGGGGATGAACACTGAAGCTTTCTTT. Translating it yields CASSQLLWDRGMNTEAFF.

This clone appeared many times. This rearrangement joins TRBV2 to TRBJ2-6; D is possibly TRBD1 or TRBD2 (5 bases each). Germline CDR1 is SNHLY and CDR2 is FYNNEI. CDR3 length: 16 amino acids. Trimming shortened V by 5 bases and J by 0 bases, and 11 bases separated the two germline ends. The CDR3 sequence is CASSWDGHSGANVLTF. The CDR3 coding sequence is TGTGCCAGCAGTTGGGACGGGCACTCTGGGGCCAACGTCCTGACTTTC.

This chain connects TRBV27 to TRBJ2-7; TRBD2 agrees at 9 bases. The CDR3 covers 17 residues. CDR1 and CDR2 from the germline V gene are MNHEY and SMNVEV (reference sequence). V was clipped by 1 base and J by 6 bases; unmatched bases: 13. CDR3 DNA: TGTGCCAGCAGTTTATTGGCAGGCGGGGGGGGGAGAGTCGAGCAGTACTTC. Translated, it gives CASSLLAGGGGRVEQYF.